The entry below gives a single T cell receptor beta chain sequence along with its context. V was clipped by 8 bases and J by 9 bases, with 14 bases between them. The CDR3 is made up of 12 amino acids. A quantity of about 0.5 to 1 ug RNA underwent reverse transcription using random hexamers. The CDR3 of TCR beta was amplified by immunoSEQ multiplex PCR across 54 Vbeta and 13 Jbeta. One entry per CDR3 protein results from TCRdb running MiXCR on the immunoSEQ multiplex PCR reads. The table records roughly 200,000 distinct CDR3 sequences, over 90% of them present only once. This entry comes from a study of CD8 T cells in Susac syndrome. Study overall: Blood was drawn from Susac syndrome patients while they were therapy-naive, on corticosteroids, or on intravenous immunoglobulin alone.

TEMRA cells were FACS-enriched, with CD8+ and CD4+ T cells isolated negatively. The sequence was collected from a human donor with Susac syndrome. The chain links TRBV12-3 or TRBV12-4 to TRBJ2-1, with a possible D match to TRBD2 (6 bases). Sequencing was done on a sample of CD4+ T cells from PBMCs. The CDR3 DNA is TGTGCCAGCGGGCGGGGTAAGATTGAGCAGTTCTTC. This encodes CASGRGKIEQFF.